These 14 T cell receptor beta chains were all obtained from the same sample, sequenced in a study of human T cells and chemical hapten exposure. The time point was: healthy volunteer bleed at 2 weeks. Sequencing started from total RNA isolated from unfractionated whole blood. From the RACE reads, TCRdb called clonotypes with MiXCR, one entry per CDR3 protein. The table has more than 70,000 distinct CDR3 sequences, about 8.6% seen once. The specimen was whole blood. The source is a female donor in good health. Some clones in this sample may be carry-over from other donors' samples.

In its sample, this clonotype was seen many times. The chain recombines TRBV6-2 or TRBV6-3 with TRBJ2-7; a weak D match, TRBD2 (5 bases). The germline V and J ends were trimmed by 9 bases and 3 bases, with 15 bases remaining between them. The CDR3 runs to 13 residues. Looked up from germline, CDR1 is MNHEY and CDR2 is SVGEGT. CDR3 sequence (DNA): TGTGCCAGTGTCCGGGAATTCAACTACGAGCAGTACTTC. It specifies CASVREFNYEQYF.

This clonotype has a count of ten or more. This chain connects TRBV10-1 to TRBJ2-7; D assignment may be TRBD1 or TRBD2 (5 bases each). V shed 5 bases and J shed 6 bases, with 14 bases lying between them. The CDR3 covers 13 residues. Germline V CDR1 and CDR2: WNHNN, SYGVQD (reference sequence). CDR3 region: CASSLDMRGEQYF. CDR3 DNA: TGCGCCAGCAGTTTGGACATGAGGGGCGAGCAGTACTTC.

This clonotype came up many times. This rearrangement joins TRBV29-1 to TRBJ1-3; 10 bases line up with TRBD1. This CDR3 has 15 residues. Losses at the gene ends were 4 bases for V and 0 bases for J; bases not matched to a gene: 3. The germline gives CDR1 SQVTM, CDR2 ANQGSEA. Here the CDR3 reads CSVVGQGSSGNTIYF. The CDR3 DNA reads TGCAGCGTTGTGGGACAGGGGAGCTCTGGAAACACCATATATTTT.

This clonotype appeared a few times. The rearrangement joins TRBV25-1 to TRBJ1-1; D ambiguous. The CDR3 loop spans 11 amino acids. Germline CDR1 is MGHDK and CDR2 is SYGVNS. The germline V and J ends were trimmed by 4 bases and 8 bases, with 8 bases remaining between them. CDR3 bases: TGTGCCAGCAGTGGCCCCCAGGAAGCTTTCTTT. Its translation: CASSGPQEAFF.

This clonotype was observed at least ten times. The chain is built from TRBV27 and TRBJ2-5, with D perhaps given as TRBD1 or TRBD2 (6 bases each). The CDR3 is 16 amino acids. Trimming left V 5 bases short and J 5 bases short, with 21 bases between. CDR1 is MNHEY, CDR2 SMNVEV, per germline (reference sequence). The CDR3 DNA sequence: TGTGCCAGCAGTAGGGCAGGGTTCGCGGGACACGAGACCCAGTACTTC. This gives the protein CASSRAGFAGHETQYF.

This chain connects TRBV29-1 to TRBJ2-1; no firm D call. Trimming stripped 3 bases from V and 0 bases from J, with 9 bases between. The CDR3 has 14 residues. From germline, CDR1 is SQVTM and CDR2 ANQGSEA. CDR3: CSVDLGSSYNEQFF. For the CDR3, the DNA is TGCAGCGTTGACCTCGGTAGCTCCTACAATGAGCAGTTCTTC.

This clonotype has only a few counts. The chain has TRBV7-2 and TRBJ2-3; 7 bases align to TRBD1. CDR1 SGHTA and CDR2 FQGNSA come from the germline V gene. V dropped 0 bases and J dropped 5; count of bases not matched to a gene: 5. CDR3 length: 15 amino acids. CDR3: CASSLAWTGLDTQYF. DNA for the CDR3: TGTGCCAGCAGCTTAGCGTGGACAGGCTTAGATACGCAGTATTTT.

In its sample, this clonotype was seen many times. The V call is TRBV11-2, the J call TRBJ2-1; 8 bases map to TRBD1. This CDR3 has 12 residues. CDR1 is SGHAT, CDR2 FQNNGV, per germline. Trimming removed 8 bases from V and 3 bases from J; junction bases left unmatched: 0. CDR3 residues: CASGTGYNEQFF. The CDR3 region has the DNA TGTGCCAGCGGGACAGGCTACAATGAGCAGTTCTTC.

This clonotype has a handful of counts. V and J are TRBV2 and TRBJ1-4; tentative D call: TRBD1 (5 bases). V gave up 7 bases and J gave up 7 bases, with 13 bases separating them. Per germline, CDR1 SNHLY and CDR2 FYNNEI. The length of the CDR3 is 13 residues. CDR3 protein: CASTPGLREKLFF. CDR3 in DNA: TGTGCCAGCACCCCAGGGTTGCGTGAAAAACTGTTTTTT.

This clonotype has more than one count but fewer than ten. This sequence joins TRBV10-3 and TRBJ1-2; no firm D call. V dropped 2 bases and J dropped 4 bases, with 14 bases sitting between them. Germline V CDR1 and CDR2: ENHRY, SYGVKD. This CDR3 contains 15 residues. The chain's CDR3 is CAISEEAEATYGYTF. DNA of the CDR3: TGTGCCATCAGTGAGGAGGCGGAGGCGACCTATGGCTACACCTTC.

There are a few counts of this clonotype. The V gene is TRBV6-2 or TRBV6-3, the J gene TRBJ2-4, with 12 nucleotides matching TRBD2. Germline assignment: CDR1 MNHEY and CDR2 SVGEGT. The CDR3 is made up of 16 amino acids. After removal of 4 bases from V and 7 bases from J, the junction contained 8 bases not matched to a gene. CDR3 sequence (DNA): TGTGCCAGCAGTTCCCTTTCCACTAGCGGGAGGAACATTCAGTACTTC. It codes for CASSSLSTSGRNIQYF.

This clonotype was seen repeatedly, ten times or more. This chain uses TRBV5-1 with TRBJ2-7; TRBD2 aligns across 16 bases. V was pared by 4 bases and J by 7 bases, with 8 bases of the junction left unmatched. There are 16 residues in the CDR3. Germline values: CDR1 SGHRS, CDR2 YFSETQ. The CDR3 coding sequence is TGCGCCAGCAGCCCGGGACTAGCGGGAGGGTTTGGAGAGCAGTACTTC. It translates to CASSPGLAGGFGEQYF.

This clonotype has more than one count but fewer than ten. The V call is TRBV7-2, the J call TRBJ1-1, with a weak D call TRBD1 (6 bases). The germline V and J ends were trimmed by 6 bases and 10 bases, with 12 bases remaining between them. CDR1 and CDR2 from the germline V gene are SGHTA and FQGNSA. CDR3 length equals 11 residues. The CDR3 DNA follows: TGTGCCAGCAGGCAAGGAGGGGGAGCTTTCTTT. It yields the protein CASRQGGGAFF.

The chain employs TRBV20-1 and TRBJ2-3; D is possibly TRBD2 (6 bases). V was pared by 6 bases and J by 6 bases, with 16 bases between. The CDR3 is 13 amino acids. Per germline, CDR1 DFQATT and CDR2 SNEGSKA (reference sequence). In DNA form, the CDR3 reads TGCAGTGCCCAGCGGGCACCGAGCGATACGCAGTATTTT. Its protein product is CSAQRAPSDTQYF.